The source of this T cell receptor (beta chain) is a study of blood T cell repertoires in COVID-19. Study overall: The United States, Italy and Spain were the sources of the acute and convalescent COVID-19 samples. PBMCs, B-cell-depleted T cells, or T cells provided the cDNA or gDNA that made up the material.

Original processing notes: Reference gene primer amplification gave estimated nucleated cell counts. TCRdb's copy holds only in-frame clones and misses some; the assay was immunoSEQ multiplex PCR. V, J and clone size were drawn from that table, and D and trimming were deduced from the DNA. The table shows under 300,000 clones, with under 85% occurring only once. This CDR3 contains 16 residues. V lost 3 bases, J lost 4 bases, and 16 bases lay in between. Germline V gene data show CDR1 as DFQATT and CDR2 as SNEGSKA (reference sequence). The origin of this receptor is a man in his thirties or forties who had recovered from COVID-19. The chain employs TRBV20-1 and TRBJ1-6; D is perhaps TRBD1 (5 bases). The sample consisted of peripheral blood. The CDR3 DNA reads as TGCAGTGCTAGTAGATCTGGGGCCGTTTATAATTCACCCCTCCACTTT. The encoded protein is CSASRSGAVYNSPLHF.